This T cell receptor (beta chain) was identified during a study of spatial heterogeneity in lung cancer. This clonotype was detected once. Its antigen is undetermined. TCRdb independently ran MiXCR on the 5' RACE reads; one entry per CDR3 protein. The sample has about 910 distinct CDR3 sequences; 35% to 40% are singletons. Findings of the study overall: Among tumor T cells, estimated coverage was roughly 7% for alpha chains and around 13% for beta chains. Ubiquitous nonsynonymous mutations were tracked by counts of ubiquitous expanded TCRs, and regional ones by counts of regional expanded TCRs. For expanded intratumoral alpha and beta TCRs, counts tracked tumor mutation counts.

As to time point: sample taken at primary tumor resection. Deletions cut 6 bases from V and 7 bases from J, with 13 bases between. Looked up from germline, CDR1 is SNHLY and CDR2 is FYNNEI. This CDR3 contains 13 residues. The receptor was isolated from a female donor with early-stage non-small cell lung cancer. This material consisted of lung tumor tissue, taken at surgery. The gene calls are TRBV2 and TRBJ1-5, with D possibly matching TRBD1 (6 bases). The CDR3 bases are TGTGCCAGCAGAACACAGGGTGTACAGCCCCAGCATTTT. It encodes CASRTQGVQPQHF.